Listed below are T cell receptor beta chains from one sample, sequenced in a study of PD-L1 blockade in urothelial cancer. Sequencing was performed with immunoSEQ multiplex PCR; in TCRdb, only in-frame clones are kept and a portion is missing. Of 85,000 to 130,000 clones listed, approximately 90% were seen once; the top ten hold 0.75% to 0.95%. The source material was PBMCs, sampled around atezolizumab (anti-PD-L1) treatment. Source of these receptors: a woman aged 80 or over with urothelial cancer. The CDR3 runs from the conserved cysteine through the conserved F or W. Each record gives: V gene, clone size, J gene, CDR3 protein. Rows give clone size only sometimes, using once, few, many, or a class for an expanded clone.

TRBV2	-	TRBJ1-4	CASSPGQINEKLFF
TRBV6-5	-	TRBJ1-4	CASSTGLRREKLFF
TRBV7-6	-	TRBJ2-3	CASSPRLAGGTDTQYF
TRBV7-2	-	TRBJ1-1	CASSLSPGLIAEAFF
TRBV19	-	TRBJ1-4	CASSILTVATNEKLFF
TRBV27	-	TRBJ1-5	CASSTRTGVSNQPQHF
TRBV19	-	TRBJ1-2	CASNDRGRGGYTF
TRBV19	-	TRBJ1-2	CASSHPPGRDYGYTF
TRBV29-1	-	TRBJ2-7	CSVAQGGGGEQYF
TRBV7-3	-	TRBJ1-1	CASSLTAGNTEAFF
TRBV9	-	TRBJ1-2	CASSGEGTGSAGYTF
TRBV27	-	TRBJ2-5	CASSTDRQETQYF
TRBV9	-	TRBJ2-3	CASSVVGRGQGMDTQYF
TRBV6-5	-	TRBJ2-7	CASKGQGAAGYEQYF
TRBV18	-	TRBJ2-7	CASSPPIGREPNYEQYF
TRBV6-5	-	TRBJ1-1	CASSYSRVSTEAFF
TRBV28	-	TRBJ1-2	CASSPGGTGPLGGYTF
TRBV29-1	-	TRBJ1-5	CSVRVGGGNQPQHF
TRBV5-4	once	TRBJ1-1	CASSLGVSGNTEAFF
TRBV7-2	-	TRBJ1-2	CASSVIASGYTF
TRBV5-6	-	TRBJ1-1	CASSRLAERMDTEAFF
TRBV19	once	TRBJ1-2	CASSIGDSSSGYTF
TRBV10-1	-	TRBJ1-2	CASSDGAAGYGYTF
TRBV9	-	TRBJ1-1	CASSGGSLNTEAFF
TRBV27	-	TRBJ1-5	CASSLSWSGNQPQHF
TRBV10-1	-	TRBJ2-5	CASSPGTSGRSSETQYF
TRBV7-8	once	TRBJ1-2	CASSGNLYGYTF
TRBV2	once	TRBJ2-1	CASSDVPDTSLF
TRBV25-1	-	TRBJ2-1	CASSDLGLAKIGQFF
TRBV30	-	TRBJ1-2	CAWSGAERGGLGYTF
TRBV4-1	-	TRBJ1-3	CASSQDEQGTSGNTIYF
TRBV5-4	-	TRBJ2-1	CASSFPPSGASYNEQFF
TRBV9	-	TRBJ2-7	CASSASGTSYEQYF
TRBV28	-	TRBJ2-5	CASSSTGQGETQYF
TRBV5-5	-	TRBJ1-5	CASSSSTGSNQPQHF
TRBV10-1	-	TRBJ2-7	CASSGGTSSYEQYF
TRBV9	-	TRBJ2-1	CASSVEGDIGAGGYNEQFF
TRBV6-1	-	TRBJ2-1	CASSEGLVYNEQFF
TRBV9	-	TRBJ2-5	CASNKGVEETQYF
TRBV19	-	TRBJ2-5	CASSMTSGAYQETQYF
TRBV7-9	-	TRBJ2-7	CASSLEGTGAEEQYF
TRBV14	few	TRBJ2-1	CASSLGLLAVPRNEQFF
TRBV9	-	TRBJ2-2	CASSVTSGRAGTGELFF
TRBV5-6	-	TRBJ2-7	CASSFSGTGSYEQYF
TRBV7-9	-	TRBJ2-1	CASSLDSAYYNEQFF
TRBV5-1	-	TRBJ2-1	CASRTSGRTNEQFF